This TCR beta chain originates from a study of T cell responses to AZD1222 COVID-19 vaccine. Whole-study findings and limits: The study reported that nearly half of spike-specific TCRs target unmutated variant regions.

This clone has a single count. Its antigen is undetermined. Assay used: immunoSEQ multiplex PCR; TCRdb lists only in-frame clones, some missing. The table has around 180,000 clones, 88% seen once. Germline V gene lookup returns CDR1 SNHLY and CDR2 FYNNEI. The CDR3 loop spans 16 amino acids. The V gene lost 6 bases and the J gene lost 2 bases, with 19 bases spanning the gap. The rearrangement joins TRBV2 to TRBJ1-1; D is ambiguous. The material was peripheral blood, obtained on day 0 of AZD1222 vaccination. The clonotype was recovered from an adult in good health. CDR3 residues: CASRLGISRPNTEAFF. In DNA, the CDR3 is TGTGCCAGCAGACTGGGGATTTCACGCCCTAACACTGAAGCTTTCTTT.